This entry concerns a single T cell receptor (beta chain). Its specificity is not known. Germline values: CDR1 MNHEY, CDR2 SVGAGI. V was shortened by 2 bases and J by 2 bases, with 13 bases between the two germline ends. This CDR3 contains 15 residues. These data are taken from a study of T cell responses to AZD1222 COVID-19 vaccine. Study outcomes and limitations: Repertoire collection took place solely once the T cell response had peaked.

The assay was immunoSEQ multiplex PCR, and TCRdb's table has in-frame clones only and misses some. The sample has 120,000 or so clones, 75% to 90% seen once. This sequence joins TRBV6-5 and TRBJ2-7; a weak D match, TRBD2 (7 bases). The sequence came from an adult in good health. Sequences were derived from peripheral blood, sampled on day 0 of AZD1222 vaccination. The CDR3 region has the DNA TGTGCCAGCAGTTACGAGGCGCGGGGGCCCTACGAGCAGTACTTC. Amino acid sequence: CASSYEARGPYEQYF.